This entry describes one TCR beta chain. These data originate in a study of T-cell reconstitution after alpha-beta-depleted transplantation in children. Molecular barcoding with unique molecular identifiers was used for the TCRbeta library. TCRdb re-called the PCR reads with MiXCR, one entry per CDR3 protein. Of 300,000 or so distinct CDR3 sequences listed, around 9.6% are singletons. The CDR3 covers 15 residues. CDR1 is SGHRS and CDR2 is YFSETQ in the germline V gene. V gave up 0 bases and J gave up 3 bases, with 11 bases separating them. The sequence came from a human donor who donated a stem cell graft to a child with SCID. This chain uses TRBV5-1 with TRBJ2-3; D unclear. The sample here was PBMCs from the stem cell graft donor, taken from the stem cell graft. CDR3 in amino acids: CASSLGLLGTDTQYF. In DNA, the CDR3 is TGCGCCAGCAGCTTGGGGCTCCTTGGGACAGATACGCAGTATTTT.